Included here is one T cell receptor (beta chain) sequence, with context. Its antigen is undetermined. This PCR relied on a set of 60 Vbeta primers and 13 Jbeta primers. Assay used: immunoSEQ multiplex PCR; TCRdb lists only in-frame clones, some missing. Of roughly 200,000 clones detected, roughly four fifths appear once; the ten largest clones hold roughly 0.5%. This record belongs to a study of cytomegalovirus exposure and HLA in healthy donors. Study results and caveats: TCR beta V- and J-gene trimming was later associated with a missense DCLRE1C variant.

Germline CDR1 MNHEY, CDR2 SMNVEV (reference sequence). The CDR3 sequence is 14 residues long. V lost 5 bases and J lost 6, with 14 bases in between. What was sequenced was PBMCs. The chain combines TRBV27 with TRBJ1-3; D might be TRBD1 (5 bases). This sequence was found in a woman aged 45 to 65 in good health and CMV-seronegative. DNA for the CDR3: TGTGCCAGCAGTCTCTCGACAGATCAAAACACCATATATTTT. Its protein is CASSLSTDQNTIYF.